This T cell receptor beta chain was profiled in a study of blood T cell repertoires in COVID-19. Study in general: Whether acute or convalescent, the COVID-19 samples came from the United States, Italy and Spain. Nucleic acid was either cDNA or gDNA, and it came from T cells, B-cell-depleted T cells, or PBMCs.

Looked up from germline, CDR1 is SGDLS and CDR2 is YYNGEE. The CDR3 has 16 amino acids. V dropped 0 bases and J dropped 5; count of bases not matched to a gene: 4. Original handling: Estimates of nucleated cell counts were drawn from the amplification of reference gene primers. Clones were sequenced by immunoSEQ multiplex PCR, and TCRdb holds only the in-frame ones, with some missing. That table supplies the V and J calls and clone size; D and trimming were determined from the DNA. The sample records about 110,000 clones, 80% to 90% being singletons. The chain is built from TRBV9 and TRBJ2-2; 10 bases map to TRBD2. Input material: peripheral blood. The source of this sequence is an elderly woman with acute or convalescent COVID-19. CDR3 DNA sequence: TGTGCCAGCAGCGTAGGTCCTAGCGGGGGTACCGGGGAGCTGTTTTTT. It is translated as CASSVGPSGGTGELFF.